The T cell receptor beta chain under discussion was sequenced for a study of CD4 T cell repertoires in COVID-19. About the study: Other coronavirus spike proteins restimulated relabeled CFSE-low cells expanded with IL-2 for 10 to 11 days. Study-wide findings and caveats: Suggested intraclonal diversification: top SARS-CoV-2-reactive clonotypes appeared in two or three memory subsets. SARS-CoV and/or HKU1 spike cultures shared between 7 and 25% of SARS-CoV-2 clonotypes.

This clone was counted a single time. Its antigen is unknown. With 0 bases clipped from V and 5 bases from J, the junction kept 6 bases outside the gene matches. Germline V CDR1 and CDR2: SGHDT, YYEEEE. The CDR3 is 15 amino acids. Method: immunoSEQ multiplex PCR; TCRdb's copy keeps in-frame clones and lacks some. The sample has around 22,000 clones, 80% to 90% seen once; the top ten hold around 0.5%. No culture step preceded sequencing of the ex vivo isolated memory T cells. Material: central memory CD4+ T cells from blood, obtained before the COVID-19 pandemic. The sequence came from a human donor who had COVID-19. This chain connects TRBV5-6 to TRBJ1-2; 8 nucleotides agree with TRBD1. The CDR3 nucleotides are TGTGCCAGCAGCTTGGTGGGGACAGGTTTATATGGCTACACCTTC. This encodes CASSLVGTGLYGYTF.